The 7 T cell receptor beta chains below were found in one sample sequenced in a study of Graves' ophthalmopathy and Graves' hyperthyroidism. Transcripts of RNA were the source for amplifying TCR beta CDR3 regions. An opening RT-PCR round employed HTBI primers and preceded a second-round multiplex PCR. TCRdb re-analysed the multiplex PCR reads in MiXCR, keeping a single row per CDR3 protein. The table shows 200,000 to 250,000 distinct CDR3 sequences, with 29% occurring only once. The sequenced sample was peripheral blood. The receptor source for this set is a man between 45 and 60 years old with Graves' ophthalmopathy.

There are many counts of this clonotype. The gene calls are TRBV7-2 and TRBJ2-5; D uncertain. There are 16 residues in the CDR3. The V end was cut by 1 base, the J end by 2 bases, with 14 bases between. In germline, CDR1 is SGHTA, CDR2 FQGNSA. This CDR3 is CASSLVIANPQETQYF. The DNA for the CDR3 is TGTGCCAGCAGCTTAGTAATTGCGAACCCTCAAGAGACCCAGTACTTC.

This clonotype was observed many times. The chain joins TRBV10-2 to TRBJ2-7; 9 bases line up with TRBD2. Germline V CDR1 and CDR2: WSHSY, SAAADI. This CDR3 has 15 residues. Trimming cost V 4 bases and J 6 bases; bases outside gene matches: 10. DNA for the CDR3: TGCGCCAGCAGTGGGGTAGCGGGAGACTTCGGCGAGCAGTACTTC. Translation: CASSGVAGDFGEQYF.

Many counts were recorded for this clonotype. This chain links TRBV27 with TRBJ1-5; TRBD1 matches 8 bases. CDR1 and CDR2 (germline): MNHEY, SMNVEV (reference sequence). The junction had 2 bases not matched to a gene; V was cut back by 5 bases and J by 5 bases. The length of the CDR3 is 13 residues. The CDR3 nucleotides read TGTGCCAGCAGTCCGACAGGGGATCAGCCCCAGCATTTT. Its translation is CASSPTGDQPQHF.

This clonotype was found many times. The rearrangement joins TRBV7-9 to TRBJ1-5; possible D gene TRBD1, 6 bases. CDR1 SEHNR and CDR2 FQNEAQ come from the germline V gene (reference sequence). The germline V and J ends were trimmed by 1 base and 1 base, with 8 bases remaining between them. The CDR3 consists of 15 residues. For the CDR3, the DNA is TGTGCCAGCAGCTTAGTGGGGGCAAGCAATCAGCCCCAGCATTTT. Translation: CASSLVGASNQPQHF.

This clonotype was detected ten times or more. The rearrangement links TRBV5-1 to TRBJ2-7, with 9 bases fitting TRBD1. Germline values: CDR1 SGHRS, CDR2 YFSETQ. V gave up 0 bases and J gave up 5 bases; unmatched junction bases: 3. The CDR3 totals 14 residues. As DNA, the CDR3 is TGCGCCAGCAGCTTGGCCTGGACAGGGGACGAGCAGTACTTC. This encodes CASSLAWTGDEQYF.

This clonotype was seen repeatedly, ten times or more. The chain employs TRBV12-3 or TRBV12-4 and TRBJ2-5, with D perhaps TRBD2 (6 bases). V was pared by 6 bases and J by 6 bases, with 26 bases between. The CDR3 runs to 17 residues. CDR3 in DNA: TGTGCCAGCAGCCGCGATGGAAAGACTAGTTTGGGGAAGACCCAGTACTTC. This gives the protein CASSRDGKTSLGKTQYF.

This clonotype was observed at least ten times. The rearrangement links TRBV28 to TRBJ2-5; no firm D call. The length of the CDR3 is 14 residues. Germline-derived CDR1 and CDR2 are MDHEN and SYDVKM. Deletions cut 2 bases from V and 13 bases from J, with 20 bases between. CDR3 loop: CASSLTLSVTSLYF. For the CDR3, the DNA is TGTGCCAGCAGTTTAACCCTCTCTGTAACGAGCCTGTACTTC.